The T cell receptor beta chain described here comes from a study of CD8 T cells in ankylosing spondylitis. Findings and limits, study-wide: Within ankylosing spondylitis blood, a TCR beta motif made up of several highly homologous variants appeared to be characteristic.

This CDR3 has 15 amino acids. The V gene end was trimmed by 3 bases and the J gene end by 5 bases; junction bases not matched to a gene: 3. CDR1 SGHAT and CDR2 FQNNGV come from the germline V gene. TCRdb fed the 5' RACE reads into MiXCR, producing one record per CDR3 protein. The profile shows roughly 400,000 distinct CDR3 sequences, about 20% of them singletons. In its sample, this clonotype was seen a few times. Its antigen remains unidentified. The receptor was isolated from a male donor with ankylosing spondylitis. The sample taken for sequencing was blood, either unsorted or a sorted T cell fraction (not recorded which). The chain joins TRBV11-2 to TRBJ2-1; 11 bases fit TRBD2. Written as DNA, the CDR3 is TGTGCCAGCAGCTTCTTAGCGGGAGGGAACAATGAGCAGTTCTTC. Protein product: CASSFLAGGNNEQFF. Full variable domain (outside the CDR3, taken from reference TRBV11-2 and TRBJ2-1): EAGVAQSPRYKIIEKRQSVAFWCNPISGHATLYWYQQILGQGPKLLIQFQNNGVVDDSQLPKDRFSAERLKGVDSTLKIQPAKLEDSAVYLCASSFLAGGNNEQFFGPGTRLTVL.